The 20 T cell receptor beta chains listed next were all sequenced from one sample in a study of T cell repertoires in cytomegalovirus infection. TCRdb passed the reads through MiXCR, listing each CDR3 protein once. The table has approximately 110,000 distinct CDR3 sequences, about 30% seen once. For these TCRs, the target antigens are not known. The sample was CD8+ T cells from cultured PBMCs, taken from culture after CMV antigen stimulation. The receptors originated from a human donor in good health (CMV status not recorded). Some clones in this sample may be carry-over from other donors' samples.

The chain recombines TRBV2 with TRBJ1-2; D not certain. CDR1 and CDR2 (germline): SNHLY, FYNNEI. The CDR3 covers 10 residues. V was pared by 7 bases and J by 8 bases, with 8 bases between. CDR3 residues: CASIIDGYTF. The CDR3 bases are TGTGCCAGCATCATCGACGGCTACACCTTC.

The chain recombines TRBV19 with TRBJ1-5; TRBD1 aligns across 7 bases. Per the germline V gene, CDR1 is LNHDA and CDR2 is SQIVND (reference sequence). There are 16 residues in the CDR3. The trim removed 5 bases at V and 0 bases at J, leaving 7 bases unmatched. CDR3 in DNA: TGTGCCAGTAGTTGGGACAGCCCCTATAGCAATCAGCCCCAGCATTTT. It translates to CASSWDSPYSNQPQHF.

This sequence joins TRBV12-3 or TRBV12-4 and TRBJ2-3, with 12 positions matching TRBD1. The CDR3 extends over 15 amino acids. J was trimmed by 4 bases and V by 6 bases; bases with no gene match: 5. CDR3 region: CASSAGTGGSDTQYF. In DNA, the CDR3 is TGTGCCAGCAGCGCCGGGACAGGGGGCTCAGATACGCAGTATTTT.

In this sample, this clonotype turned up many times. This sequence joins TRBV7-2 and TRBJ2-7; TRBD1 matches 10 bases. Germline V gene sequence: CDR1 SGHTA, CDR2 FQGNSA. This CDR3 comprises 15 residues. V shed 5 bases and J 3 bases; nucleotides not matched to a gene: 7. CDR3 sequence: CASSQGQGYYYEQYF. CDR3 sequence (DNA): TGTGCCAGCAGCCAGGGACAGGGGTACTACTACGAGCAGTACTTC.

This chain connects TRBV13 to TRBJ2-3, with D uncertain. The CDR3 extends over 14 amino acids. Germline V gene sequence: CDR1 PRHDT, CDR2 FYEKMQ (reference sequence). Trimming cost V 0 bases and J 5 bases, with 9 bases left between them. The CDR3 DNA sequence: TGTGCCAGCAGCTTAGGAGGCGGTGTAGATACGCAGTATTTT. Amino acid sequence: CASSLGGGVDTQYF. The full variable domain, in which reference TRBV13 and TRBJ2-3 provide the parts outside the CDR3, is AAGVIQSPRHLIKEKRETATLKCYPIPRHDTVYWYQQGPGQDPQFLISFYEKMQSDKGSIPDRFSAQQFSDYHSELNMSSLELGDSALYFCASSLGGGVDTQYFGPGTRLTVL.

Many counts were recorded for this clonotype. The rearrangement uses TRBV7-2 and TRBJ2-3; 9 bases agree with TRBD2. CDR1 and CDR2 (germline): SGHTA, FQGNSA. V shed 2 bases, J shed 2 bases, and the junction held 8 bases outside the gene matches. CDR3 length: 17 residues. The CDR3 loop is CASSLPLAGGYTDTQYF. DNA of the CDR3: TGTGCCAGCAGCTTACCTCTCGCGGGGGGGTACACAGATACGCAGTATTTT.

V usage is TRBV27 and J usage is TRBJ1-1; TRBD1 is a possible D gene (6 bases). This CDR3 contains 15 residues. The V and J ends lost 6 bases and 1 base respectively, with 15 bases between them. Germline V gene data show CDR1 as MNHEY and CDR2 as SMNVEV (reference sequence). The CDR3 spells CASSPRGGRNTEAFF. CDR3 nucleotide sequence: TGTGCCAGCAGCCCGAGGGGGGGGAGGAACACTGAAGCTTTCTTT.

This clonotype has ten or more counts. The chain has TRBV7-2 and TRBJ1-6, with a weak D call TRBD1 (5 bases). Germline V lookup: CDR1 SGHTA, CDR2 FQGNSA. This CDR3 is built from 14 residues. The V end lost 3 bases, the J end lost 8 bases, and 11 bases lay between the germline ends. The CDR3 DNA reads TGTGCCAGCAGCTTGGTCCAGGGTTATTCACCCCTCCACTTT. This encodes CASSLVQGYSPLHF.

The chain carries TRBV30 and TRBJ2-2; D is ambiguous. Trimming took off 4 bases at V and 5 bases at J, with 2 bases between the two ends. The CDR3 runs 10 residues. Germline V CDR1 and CDR2: GTSNPN, SVGIG (reference sequence). The CDR3 is CAWMTGELFF. The CDR3 bases are TGTGCCTGGATGACCGGGGAGCTGTTTTTT.

The chain carries TRBV5-6 and TRBJ2-7; a possible D gene is TRBD2 (5 bases). V dropped 3 bases and J dropped 3 bases, with 22 bases sitting between them. CDR3 length: 17 residues. Looked up from germline, CDR1 is SGHDT and CDR2 is YYEEEE. CDR3 in DNA: TGTGCCAGCAGCTCCCACGGAGATACTTACCGGGGCTACGAGCAGTACTTC. Its translation: CASSSHGDTYRGYEQYF.

The chain carries TRBV12-3 or TRBV12-4 and TRBJ1-1; perhaps TRBD1 as D (5 bases). This CDR3 has 13 amino acids. Trimming removed 5 bases at V and 1 base at J, with 8 bases between. In nucleotides, the CDR3 is TGTGCCAGCAGTGAGACAGCGAACACTGAAGCTTTCTTT. As protein: CASSETANTEAFF.

This clonotype was seen more than once but under ten times. The gene calls are TRBV24-1 and TRBJ1-4; D uncertain. Germline V gene lookup returns CDR1 KGHDR and CDR2 SFDVKD. The CDR3 spans 13 residues. V shed 9 bases and J shed 7 bases, with 14 bases lying between them. The CDR3 is CATQRAVGEKLFF. CDR3 in DNA: TGTGCCACCCAACGGGCGGTGGGTGAAAAACTGTTTTTT.

This clonotype was seen a single time. This chain uses TRBV13 with TRBJ2-3; D gene unclear. This CDR3 is built from 12 residues. The ends were cut back, 5 bases at V and 2 bases at J, with 5 bases in the middle. From germline, CDR1 is PRHDT and CDR2 FYEKMQ (reference sequence). The CDR3 nucleotides are TGTGCCAGCAGCCGTACCACAGATACGCAGTATTTT. Residues: CASSRTTDTQYF.

This chain joins TRBV2 and TRBJ1-1; D remains unclear. Trimming shortened V by 2 bases and J by 0 bases, and 10 bases separated the two germline ends. The germline V gene encodes CDR1 SNHLY and CDR2 FYNNEI. This CDR3 contains 15 residues. This CDR3 is CASSEREQMNTEAFF. The CDR3 DNA sequence: TGTGCCAGCAGTGAAAGGGAACAGATGAACACTGAAGCTTTCTTT. The whole variable domain, remainder taken from reference TRBV2 and TRBJ1-1, is EPEVTQTPSHQVTQMGQEVILRCVPISNHLYFYWYRQILGQKVEFLVSFYNNEISEKSEIFDDQFSVERPDGSNFTLKIRSTKLEDSAMYFCASSEREQMNTEAFFGQGTRLTVV.

This clonotype has a count of ten or more. The DNA is omitted, as the CDR3 cannot be located on it reliably, and the CDR3 follows TCRdb's listing. The CDR3 is CASTLGVGTGAVGLF. The V gene is TRBV7-9, the J gene TRBJ1-1; the table's D gene call, TRBD1, was not cross checked with the DNA. Inclusive of both ends, the CDR3 amounts to 15 amino acids. Germline values: CDR1 SEHNR, CDR2 FQNEAQ (reference sequence).

There are a few counts of this clonotype. In DNA, the CDR3 is TGTGCCAGCAGTAGGACAGGGGGCTATATAGACAATGAGCAGTTCTTC. Amino acids: CASSRTGGYIDNEQFF. The V gene is TRBV27, the J gene TRBJ2-1, with 11 bases matching TRBD1. The CDR3 sequence is 16 residues long. Trimming removed 5 bases from V and 5 bases from J; junction bases left unmatched: 8. Germline-derived CDR1 and CDR2 are MNHEY and SMNVEV (reference sequence).

The chain links TRBV7-8 to TRBJ2-3, with D uncertain. Germline V gene lookup returns CDR1 SGHVS and CDR2 FQNEAQ. The CDR3 length is 13 residues. Between the trimmed V and J ends, which lost 3 bases and 2 bases, there was a span of 6 bases. The CDR3 protein is CASSFWDTDTQYF. DNA for the CDR3: TGTGCCAGCAGCTTTTGGGACACAGATACGCAGTATTTT.

The chain couples TRBV6-6 to TRBJ1-1, with 10 nucleotides matching TRBD1. Germline CDR1 and CDR2: MNHNY and SVGAGI (reference sequence). This CDR3 has 14 amino acids. Losses at the gene ends were 6 bases for V and 2 bases for J; bases not matched to a gene: 3. The CDR3 spells CASRWTGGNTEAFF. The CDR3 nucleotides read TGTGCCAGCAGGTGGACAGGGGGTAACACTGAAGCTTTCTTT.

This clonotype was seen more than once but under ten times. The chain combines TRBV28 with TRBJ2-3, with unresolved D. Between the trimmed V and J ends, which lost 3 bases and 4 bases, there was a span of 14 bases. CDR1 and CDR2 (germline): MDHEN, SYDVKM. The CDR3 spans 15 residues. The CDR3 DNA follows: TGTGCCAGCAGTTTGTGGACGGGTTACTCAGATACGCAGTATTTT. Protein sequence: CASSLWTGYSDTQYF.

This clonotype was counted a few times. The chain combines TRBV12-3 or TRBV12-4 with TRBJ2-1; no clear D. V was shortened by 7 bases and J by 13 bases, with 17 bases between the two germline ends. The CDR3 covers 12 residues. The DNA of the CDR3 is TGTGCCAGCACCTGGGTGATAAACAATCAGTTCTTC. Translation: CASTWVINNQFF.